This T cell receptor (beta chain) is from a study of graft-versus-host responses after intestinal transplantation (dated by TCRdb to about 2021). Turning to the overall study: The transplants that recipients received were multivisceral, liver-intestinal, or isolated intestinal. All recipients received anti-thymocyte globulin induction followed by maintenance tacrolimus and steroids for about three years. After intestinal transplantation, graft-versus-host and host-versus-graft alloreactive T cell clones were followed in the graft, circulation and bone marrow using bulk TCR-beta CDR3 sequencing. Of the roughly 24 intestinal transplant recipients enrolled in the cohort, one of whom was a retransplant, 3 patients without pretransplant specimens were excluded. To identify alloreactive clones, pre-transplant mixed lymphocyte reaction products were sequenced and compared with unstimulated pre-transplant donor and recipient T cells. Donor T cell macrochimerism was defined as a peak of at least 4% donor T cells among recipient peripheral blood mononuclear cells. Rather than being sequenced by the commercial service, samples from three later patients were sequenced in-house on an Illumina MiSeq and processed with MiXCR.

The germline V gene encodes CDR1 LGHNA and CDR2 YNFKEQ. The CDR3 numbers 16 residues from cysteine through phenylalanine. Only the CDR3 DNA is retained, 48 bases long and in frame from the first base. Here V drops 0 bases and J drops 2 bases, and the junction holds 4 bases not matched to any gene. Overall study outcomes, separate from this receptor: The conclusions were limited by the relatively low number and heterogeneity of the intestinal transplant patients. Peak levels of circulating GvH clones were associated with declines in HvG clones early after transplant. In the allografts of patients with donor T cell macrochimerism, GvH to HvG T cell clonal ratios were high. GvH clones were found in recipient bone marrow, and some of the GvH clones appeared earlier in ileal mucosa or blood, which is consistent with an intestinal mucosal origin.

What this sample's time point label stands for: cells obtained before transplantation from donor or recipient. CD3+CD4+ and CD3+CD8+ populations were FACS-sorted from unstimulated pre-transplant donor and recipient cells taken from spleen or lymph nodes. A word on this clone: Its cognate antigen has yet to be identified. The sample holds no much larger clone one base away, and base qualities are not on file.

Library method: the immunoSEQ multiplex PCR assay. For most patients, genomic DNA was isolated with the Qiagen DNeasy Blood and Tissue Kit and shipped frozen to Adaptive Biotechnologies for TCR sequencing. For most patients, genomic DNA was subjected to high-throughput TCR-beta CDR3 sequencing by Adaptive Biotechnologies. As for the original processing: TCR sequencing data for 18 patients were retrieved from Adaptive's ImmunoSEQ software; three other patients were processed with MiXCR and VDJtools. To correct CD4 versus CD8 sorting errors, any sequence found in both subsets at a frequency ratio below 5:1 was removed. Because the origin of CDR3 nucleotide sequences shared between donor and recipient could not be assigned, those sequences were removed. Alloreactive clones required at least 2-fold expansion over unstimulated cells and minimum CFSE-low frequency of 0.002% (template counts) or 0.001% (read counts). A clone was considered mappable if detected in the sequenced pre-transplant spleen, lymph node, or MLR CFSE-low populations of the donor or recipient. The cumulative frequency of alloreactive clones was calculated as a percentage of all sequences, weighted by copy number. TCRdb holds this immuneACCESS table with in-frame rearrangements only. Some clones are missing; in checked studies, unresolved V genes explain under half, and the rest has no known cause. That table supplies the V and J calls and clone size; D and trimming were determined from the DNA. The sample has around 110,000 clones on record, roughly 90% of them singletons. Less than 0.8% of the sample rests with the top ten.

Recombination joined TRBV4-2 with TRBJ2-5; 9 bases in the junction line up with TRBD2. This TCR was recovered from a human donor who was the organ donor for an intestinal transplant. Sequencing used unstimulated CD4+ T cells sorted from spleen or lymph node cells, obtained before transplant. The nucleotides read TGTGCCAGCAGCCAAGATCTCGCGGGGGGGCAAGAGACCCAGTACTTC. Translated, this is CASSQDLAGGQETQYF.